Listed here are 5 T cell receptor beta chains from one sample, sequenced in a study of tumor-infiltrating lymphocytes in primary liver carcinoma. From unsorted bulk tissue weighing roughly 17-32 mg, DNA and RNA were co-extracted. Making TCR beta cDNA involved 400 to 600 ng total RNA and a constant-region primer. Each TCR beta library was derived from three nested multiplex PCR rounds that employed slightly modified ARM-PCR. The opening two PCR rounds, approximately 10 cycles each, paired TRBV1-TRBV30 forward primers with a C-beta reverse primer. TCRdb ran MiXCR on the multiplex PCR reads and lists one entry per CDR3 protein. The profile shows about 190,000 distinct CDR3 sequences, 85% of them singletons. Sample: tumor tissue from primary liver carcinoma. These receptors were obtained from a man between 35 and 55 years old with primary liver carcinoma and hepatitis B virus infection.

Worth noting for this clonotype: An end of the junction does not agree with germline; a read error may underlie this. The chain is built from TRBV29-1 and TRBJ2-7; D possibly corresponds to TRBD2 (5 bases). The germline V gene encodes CDR1 SQVTM and CDR2 ANQGSEA. This CDR3 is built from 12 residues. CDR3 nucleotides: TGCAGCGCCGGGAACCCTATGGGCGAGCAGTATTTC. It yields the protein CSAGNPMGEQYF.

A remark on this clonotype: The junction shows a germline mismatch at one end, possibly a read error. This sequence joins TRBV6-2 or TRBV6-3 and TRBJ1-1; 7 nucleotides align to TRBD1. Germline values: CDR1 MNHEY, CDR2 SVGEGT. The CDR3 is 13 amino acids. CDR3 in DNA: TGTGCCAGCAGTCGACAGGGTTACACTGAAGTTTTGTTT. Amino acid sequence: CASSRQGYTEVLF.

This clonotype was counted a few times. The V gene is TRBV20-1, the J gene TRBJ2-2, with 11 positions matching TRBD2. Germline assignment: CDR1 DFQATT and CDR2 SNEGSKA (reference sequence). CDR3 length: 17 residues. V lost 5 bases and J lost 1; bases outside the gene matches: 9. The CDR3 DNA reads as TGCAGTGCTTCCTCAGGACTAGCGGGTTTGAACACCGGGGAGCTGTTTTTT. It codes for CSASSGLAGLNTGELFF.

This clonotype has ten or more counts. The gene calls are TRBV30 and TRBJ2-3, with 8 positions matching TRBD2. The junction had 5 bases not matched to a gene; V was cut back by 4 bases and J by 5 bases. From germline, CDR1 is GTSNPN and CDR2 SVGIG (reference sequence). The CDR3 is 13 amino acids. This CDR3 reads CAWTKRERDTQYF. CDR3 sequence (DNA): TGTGCCTGGACCAAGCGGGAGAGAGATACGCAGTATTTT.

This chain connects TRBV6-5 to TRBJ2-7; TRBD2 is a possible D gene (6 bases). Trimming removed 6 bases at V and 1 base at J, with 16 bases between. From germline, CDR1 is MNHEY and CDR2 SVGAGI. The CDR3 has 15 amino acids. The CDR3 sequence is CASSAPGLPSYEQYF. The CDR3 DNA sequence: TGTGCCAGCAGCGCCCCGGGACTGCCTTCCTACGAGCAGTACTTC.